This T cell receptor (beta chain) is from a study of T cells after yellow fever vaccination (dated by TCRdb to about 2019). Some background on the complete study: The SMART-Seq v4 Ultra Low Input RNA kit was used to prepare libraries from fractions with low cell numbers. Bulk TCR alpha and beta repertoires were sequenced longitudinally to track T-cell clones before and after primary and booster YFV17D yellow fever vaccination. Blood was drawn at multiple timepoints before and after primary and secondary immunization, with bulk PBMC replicates and cell subsets isolated. Two healthy male donors made up the cohort, one aged 18 to 30 years and the other aged 30 to 40 years.

V lost 5 bases and J lost 0 bases, and the count of bases not matched to a germline gene is 6. From its cysteine to its phenylalanine, the CDR3 spans 16 amino acids. Only the CDR3 region is kept as DNA, spanning 48 bases read in frame from base 1. The germline V gene specifies MNHNS as CDR1 and SASEGT as CDR2. TCR cDNA was synthesized by 5'RACE template switching, which introduced a universal primer site and unique molecular identifiers. Priming of cDNA synthesis was performed from both the TCR alpha and TCR beta constant segments. Library amplification used two PCR steps, and the second PCR step added sample barcodes and sequencing adapters. Sequencing of the libraries was done on either Illumina HiSeq 2500 (2x100 bp) or NovaSeq (2x150 bp). The study's processing was this. Reads were demultiplexed and collapsed into UMI consensus sequences with MIGEC, and V(D)J alignment was performed with MiXCR. Vaccine-responding clonotypes were defined with edgeR using replicate PBMC samples, requiring FDR below 0.01 and a log2 fold change above 5 up to day 15. Bulk clonotypes were assigned CD4 or CD8 identity according to which sequenced CD4 or CD8 repertoire held them at higher abundance. TCRdb redid the processing of the public reads, applying fastp at Q25 and MiXCR, and retained in-frame beta chains. When rows share a CDR3 protein, they turn into one entry using the most common DNA and genes. TCRdb's processing, not the authors', yielded these V and J calls. A total of some 100,000 distinct CDR3 sequences appear in this sample, around 7.2% of them only once. The ten largest make up 2.7% of the sample.

The meaning of the sample's treatment or condition label: live attenuated yellow fever vaccine strain. A standard Ficoll-Paque protocol was used to isolate PBMCs from peripheral blood. Dynabeads CD4 and CD8 positive selection kits were used to isolate the CD4 and CD8 T-cell fractions. TriZol was used to extract RNA from bulk PBMCs, from CD4 and CD8 fractions, and from dextramer-positive and dextramer-negative fractions. This clonotype was counted between two and nine times. Which antigen it targets is not known. Per-base quality was not reported, and no clone a single base away is much larger than it. What the study reported, not specific to this receptor: Most clones expanded after primary vaccination (around 96% of CD4 and around nine tenths of CD8) were re-detected after the booster, suggesting that broad memory maintenance occurred. Compared with the primary T-cell response, the secondary T-cell response was weaker but faster, peaking on day 5 rather than day 15. Computational filtering was needed because FACS-sorted repertoires could contain abundant contaminating clonotypes from the bulk population. The study included only two donors, which limits how far the findings can be generalized. A small fraction of clonotypes appeared in both the CD4 and CD8 compartments, likely as a result of convergent recombination.

This sequence was found in a man younger than 30 who received the YFV17D yellow fever vaccine. The receptor chain draws on TRBV6-1 and TRBJ2-1, with TRBD1 matching 8 junction bases. The source material was CD4+ T cells sorted from PBMCs, sampled about 49 days after the first yellow fever vaccination. Here the CDR3 is given as CASSPWTGSSYNEQFF. The DNA sequence reads TGTGCCAGCAGTCCCTGGACAGGGAGCTCCTACAATGAGCAGTTCTTC.